A single sample is the source of the 7 T cell receptor beta chains below, sequenced in a study of cytomegalovirus exposure and HLA in healthy donors. With 60 Vbeta and 13 Jbeta primers, the PCR was carried out. Assay used: immunoSEQ multiplex PCR; TCRdb lists only in-frame clones, some missing. Its listing shows roughly 78,000 clones. The sequenced sample was PBMCs. The origin of the receptors is a man aged 40-49 years in good health and CMV-seronegative.

The genes are TRBV21-1 and TRBJ2-7; no DNA check was done on the table's D call, TRBD1. TRBV21-1 corresponds to a pseudogene. The CDR3 consists of 13 residues. The CDR3 here is CASSKTGGYEQYF. The CDR3 DNA follows: TGTGCCAGCAGCAAAACAGGGGGCTACGAGCAGTACTTC.

The chain links TRBV15 to TRBJ1-4; D is undetermined. The CDR3 runs 14 residues. Looked up from germline, CDR1 is LNHNV and CDR2 is YYDKDF (reference sequence). V was trimmed by 2 bases and J by 8 bases, leaving 12 bases between them. The CDR3 DNA is TGTGCCACCAGCAGACCCGATTCAGAAGAAAAACTGTTTTTT. This sequence encodes CATSRPDSEEKLFF.

The gene calls are TRBV5-1 and TRBJ1-1; 9 bases agree with TRBD1. Germline V gene sequence: CDR1 SGHRS, CDR2 YFSETQ. CDR3 size: 14 residues. The J segment lost 6 bases and the V segment lost 4 bases, leaving 7 bases of the junction unmatched. This chain's CDR3 is CASSPTGGSSEAFF. Here the CDR3 DNA reads TGCGCCAGCAGCCCCACAGGGGGCTCATCTGAAGCTTTCTTT.

The CDR3 DNA follows: TGTGCCAGCAGCTTAACCTTCGCGGCTCAATCTCACTACTACGAGCAGTACTTC. As protein: CASSLTFAAQSHYYEQYF. The V and J genes are TRBV11-2 and TRBJ2-7, with unresolved D. Trimming removed 2 bases from V and 3 bases from J, with 23 bases in between. This CDR3 is built from 18 residues. CDR1 is SGHAT and CDR2 is FQNNGV in the germline V gene.

This sequence joins TRBV10-3 and TRBJ1-5; D ambiguous. Germline V CDR1 and CDR2: ENHRY, SYGVKD. Trimming left V 2 bases short and J 5 bases short, with 10 bases between. CDR3 size: 14 residues. CDR3 residues: CAISEVVQDQPQHF. In nucleotides, the CDR3 is TGTGCCATCAGTGAGGTTGTCCAGGATCAGCCCCAGCATTTT.

The rearrangement links TRBV6-4 to TRBJ2-7, with D possibly matching TRBD1 (6 bases). V was shortened by 6 bases and J by 1 base, with 13 bases between the two germline ends. CDR1 MRHNA and CDR2 SNTAGT come from the germline V gene. The CDR3 contains 14 residues. The CDR3 sequence is CASSAEDSSYEQYF. CDR3 DNA sequence: TGTGCCAGCAGCGCCGAGGACAGTTCCTACGAGCAGTACTTC.

The rearrangement joins TRBV28 to TRBJ1-5; a possible D gene is TRBD1 (6 bases). CDR3 size: 15 residues. Trimming pared 3 bases from V and 3 bases from J, leaving 12 bases between. CDR1 is MDHEN and CDR2 is SYDVKM in the germline V gene. The CDR3 region is CASSFPDSLNQPQHF. CDR3 DNA: TGTGCCAGCAGTTTCCCGGACAGTCTCAATCAGCCCCAGCATTTT.